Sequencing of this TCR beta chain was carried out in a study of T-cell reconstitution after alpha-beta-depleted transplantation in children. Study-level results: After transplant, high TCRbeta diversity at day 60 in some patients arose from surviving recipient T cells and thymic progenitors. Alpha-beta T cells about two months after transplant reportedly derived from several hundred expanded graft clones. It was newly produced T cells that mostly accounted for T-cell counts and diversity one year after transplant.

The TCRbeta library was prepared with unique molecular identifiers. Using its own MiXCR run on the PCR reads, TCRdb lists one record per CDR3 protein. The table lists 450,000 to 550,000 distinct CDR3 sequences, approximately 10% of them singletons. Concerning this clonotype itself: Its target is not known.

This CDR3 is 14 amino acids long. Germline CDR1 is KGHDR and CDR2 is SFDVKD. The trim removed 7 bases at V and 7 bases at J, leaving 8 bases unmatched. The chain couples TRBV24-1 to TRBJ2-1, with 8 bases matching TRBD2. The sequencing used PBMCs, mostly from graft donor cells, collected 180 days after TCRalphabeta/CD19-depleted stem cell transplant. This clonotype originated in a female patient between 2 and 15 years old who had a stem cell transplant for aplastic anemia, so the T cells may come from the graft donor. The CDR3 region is CATSREGPTNEQFF. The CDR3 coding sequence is TGTGCCACCAGCCGGGAGGGGCCTACAAATGAGCAGTTCTTC.